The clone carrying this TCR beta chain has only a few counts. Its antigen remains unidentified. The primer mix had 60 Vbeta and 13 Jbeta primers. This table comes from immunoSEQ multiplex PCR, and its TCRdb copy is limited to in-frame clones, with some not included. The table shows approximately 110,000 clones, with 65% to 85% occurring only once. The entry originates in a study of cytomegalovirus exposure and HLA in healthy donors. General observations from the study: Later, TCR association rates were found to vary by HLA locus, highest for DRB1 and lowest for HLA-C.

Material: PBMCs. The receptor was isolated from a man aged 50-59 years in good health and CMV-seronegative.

The CDR3 region is CASSIQGAANYGYTF. CDR3 in DNA: TGTGCCAGCAGCATTCAGGGGGCAGCTAACTATGGCTACACCTTC. The chain uses TRBV7-9 and TRBJ1-2, with TRBD1 matching 8 bases. The germline V gene has CDR1 SEHNR and CDR2 FQNEAQ (reference sequence). The junction had 5 bases not matched to a gene; V was cut back by 5 bases and J by 0 bases. The CDR3 loop spans 15 amino acids.